This T cell receptor beta chain appears in the sequencing data of a study of blood T cell repertoires in COVID-19 (dated by TCRdb to between 2020 and 2021). For the wider study: The collaborator samples originated in the United States, Italy and Spain and spanned the acute and convalescent phases of COVID-19. The prospective study material was composed of cDNA or gDNA derived from T cells, B-cell-depleted T cells, or PBMCs. Deeply sampled blood TCRbeta repertoires from subjects exposed to, actively infected with, or recovered from COVID-19 were included in the dataset. The repertoires were released in a freely available public database intended as a resource for research on the immune response to SARS-CoV-2. Samples were obtained from the ongoing ImmuneRACE study (first 160 participants) and from about 1,300 subjects provided by 6 global collaborators. Nearly every sample came with metadata listing a de-identified subject ID, COVID-19 status, age in years and sex. Where available, HLA class I and class II types were taken from metadata supplied by the sample provider and were not determined by assay-based typing.

The germline V gene supplies CDR1 MDHEN and CDR2 SYDVKM. Including the terminal cysteine and phenylalanine, the CDR3 comprises 13 residues. This entry keeps only the CDR3 DNA: 39 bases, framed from base 1. V and J lose 5 bases and 7 bases, and a span of 12 bases separates them. General study outcomes and caveats: The quantity of clinical and demographic metadata differed by source and by participant and was supplied without curation.

TCRbeta CDR3 regions were amplified from genomic DNA by means of the immunoSEQ Assay, a bias-controlled multiplex PCR. The source study handled its data this way. The number of nucleated cells in each sample was estimated from the amplification of reference gene primers within the assay. Sequence reads were collapsed and filtered to measure the absolute abundance of every unique TCRbeta CDR3 rearrangement. For each sample, productive Simpson clonality was calculated as the square root of Simpson's diversity index over productive rearrangements. TCRdb provides this immuneACCESS table in a form limited to in-frame rearrangements. Some clones are lacking; in checked studies, under half of them reflect an unresolved V gene, and why the rest are absent is not known. For V, J and clone size, that table is used; D and trimming come from the DNA. The sample table holds about 370,000 clones, of which 70% to 90% were seen once. The top ten hold around 3% of the sample.

In Seattle, one collaborating source enrolled patients while the infection was active and tracked those patients longitudinally over the course of disease. The collaborating institutions used their own protocols to collect whole blood in K2EDTA tubes. For TCRbeta analysis, collaborator samples were shipped as frozen whole blood, as isolated PBMCs, or as DNA extracted from either sample type. In the case of this clone: Its recognized antigen is unknown. No much larger clone is present one base from it, and per-base qualities are unavailable.

This receptor was identified in a woman younger than 45 with COVID-19, enrolled during active disease. The sequence links TRBV28 to TRBJ2-1; perhaps TRBD2 is the D gene, with 6 bases matching. The sample taken for sequencing was peripheral blood. The CDR3 amino acid sequence is: CASSRPRGNEQFF. Read as DNA, the sequence is TGTGCCAGCAGTCGCCCCCGGGGGAATGAGCAGTTCTTC.